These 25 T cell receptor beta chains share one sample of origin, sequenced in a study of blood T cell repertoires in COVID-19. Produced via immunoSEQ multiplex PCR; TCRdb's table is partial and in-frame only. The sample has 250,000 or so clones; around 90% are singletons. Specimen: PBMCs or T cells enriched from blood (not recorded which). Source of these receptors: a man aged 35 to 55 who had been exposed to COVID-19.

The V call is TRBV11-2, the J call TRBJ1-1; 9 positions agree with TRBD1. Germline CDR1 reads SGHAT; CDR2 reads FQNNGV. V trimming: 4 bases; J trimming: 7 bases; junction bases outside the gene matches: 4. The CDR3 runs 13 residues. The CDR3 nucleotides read TGTGCCAGCAGCTCAGGACAGGGGTTTGAAGCTTTCTTT. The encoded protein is CASSSGQGFEAFF. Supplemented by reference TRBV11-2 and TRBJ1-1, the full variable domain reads EAGVAQSPRYKIIEKRQSVAFWCNPISGHATLYWYQQILGQGPKLLIQFQNNGVVDDSQLPKDRFSAERLKGVDSTLKIQPAKLEDSAVYLCASSSGQGFEAFFGQGTRLTVV.

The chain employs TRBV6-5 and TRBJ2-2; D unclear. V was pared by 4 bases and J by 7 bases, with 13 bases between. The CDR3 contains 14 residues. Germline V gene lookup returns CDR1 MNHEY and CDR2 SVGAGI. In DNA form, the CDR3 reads TGTGCCAGCAGTTTAAGGAGCCTAGACGGGGAGCTGTTTTTT. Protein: CASSLRSLDGELFF.

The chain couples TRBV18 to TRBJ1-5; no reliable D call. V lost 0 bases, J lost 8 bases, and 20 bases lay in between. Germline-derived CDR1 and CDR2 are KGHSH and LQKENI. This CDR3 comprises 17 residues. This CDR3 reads CASSPPRLGGINKPQHF. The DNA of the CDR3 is TGTGCCAGCTCACCACCGAGGTTGGGAGGGATTAATAAGCCCCAGCATTTT.

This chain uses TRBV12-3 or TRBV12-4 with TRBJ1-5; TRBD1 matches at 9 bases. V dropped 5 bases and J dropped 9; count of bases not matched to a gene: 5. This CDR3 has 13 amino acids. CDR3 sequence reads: CASSTGQGWPQHF. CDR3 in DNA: TGTGCCAGCAGTACGGGACAGGGTTGGCCCCAGCATTTT.

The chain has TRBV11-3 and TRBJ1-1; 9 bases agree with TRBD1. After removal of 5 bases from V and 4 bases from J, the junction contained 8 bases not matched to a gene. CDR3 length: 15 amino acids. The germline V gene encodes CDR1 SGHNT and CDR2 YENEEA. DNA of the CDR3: TGTGCCAGCAGCCCACGCGGGGACAGGGCCACTGAAGCTTTCTTT. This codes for CASSPRGDRATEAFF.

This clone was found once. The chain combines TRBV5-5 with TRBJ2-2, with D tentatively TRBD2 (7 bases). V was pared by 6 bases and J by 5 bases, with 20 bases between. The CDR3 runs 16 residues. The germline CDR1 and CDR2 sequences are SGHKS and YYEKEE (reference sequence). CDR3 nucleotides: TGTGCCAGCACCAAGGGGGGGGCCCAGGGAACCGGGGAGCTGTTTTTT. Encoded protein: CASTKGGAQGTGELFF. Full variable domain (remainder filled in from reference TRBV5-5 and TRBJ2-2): DAGVTQSPTHLIKTRGQQVTLRCSPISGHKSVSWYQQVLGQGPQFIFQYYEKEERGRGNFPDRFSARQFPNYSSELNVNALLLGDSALYLCASTKGGAQGTGELFFGEGSRLTVL.

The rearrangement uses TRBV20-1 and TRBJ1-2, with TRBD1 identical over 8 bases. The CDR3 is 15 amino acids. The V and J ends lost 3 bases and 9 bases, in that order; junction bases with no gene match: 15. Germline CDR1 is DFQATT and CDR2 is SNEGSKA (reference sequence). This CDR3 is CSASQQGATGFSYTF. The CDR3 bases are TGCAGTGCTAGTCAGCAGGGGGCGACGGGATTCAGCTACACCTTC.

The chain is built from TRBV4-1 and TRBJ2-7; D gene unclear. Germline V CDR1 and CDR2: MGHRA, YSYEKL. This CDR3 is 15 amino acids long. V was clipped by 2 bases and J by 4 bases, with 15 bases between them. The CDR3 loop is CASSQLSDQDYEQYF. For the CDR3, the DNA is TGCGCCAGCAGCCAACTATCAGATCAGGATTACGAGCAGTACTTC.

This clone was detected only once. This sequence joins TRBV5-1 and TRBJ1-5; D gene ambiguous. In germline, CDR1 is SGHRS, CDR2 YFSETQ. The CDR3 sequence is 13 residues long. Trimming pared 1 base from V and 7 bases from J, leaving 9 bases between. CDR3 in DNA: TGCGCCAGCAGCTTGTCGGAGGAGCAGCCCCAGCATTTT. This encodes CASSLSEEQPQHF. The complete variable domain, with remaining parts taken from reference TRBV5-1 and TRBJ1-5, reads KAGVTQTPRYLIKTRGQQVTLSCSPISGHRSVSWYQQTPGQGLQFLFEYFSETQRNKGNFPGRFSGRQFSNSRSEMNVSTLELGDSALYLCASSLSEEQPQHFGDGTRLSIL.

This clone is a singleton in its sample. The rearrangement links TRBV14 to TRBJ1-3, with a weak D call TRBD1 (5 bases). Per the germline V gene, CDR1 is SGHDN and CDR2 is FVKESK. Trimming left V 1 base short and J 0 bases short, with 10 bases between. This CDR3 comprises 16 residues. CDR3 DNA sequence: TGTGCCAGCAGCCAAGTGGGGCTCTTCTCTGGAAACACCATATATTTT. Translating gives CASSQVGLFSGNTIYF.

CDR3 in amino acids: CASSPKGPDTQYF. DNA for the CDR3: TGTGCCAGCAGCCCCAAGGGGCCAGATACGCAGTATTTT. This sequence joins TRBV7-9 and TRBJ2-3; the D gene is possibly TRBD1 (5 bases). Germline CDR1 and CDR2: SEHNR and FQNEAQ (reference sequence). The V and J ends lost 5 bases and 4 bases respectively, with 10 bases between them. The CDR3 covers 13 residues.

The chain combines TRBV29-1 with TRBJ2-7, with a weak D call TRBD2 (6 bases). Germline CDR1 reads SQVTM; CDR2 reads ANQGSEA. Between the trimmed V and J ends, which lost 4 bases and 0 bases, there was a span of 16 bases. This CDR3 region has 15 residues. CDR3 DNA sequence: TGCAGCGTTGCGCCAGGCGGGGCGAGCTCCTACGAGCAGTACTTC. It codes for CSVAPGGASSYEQYF.

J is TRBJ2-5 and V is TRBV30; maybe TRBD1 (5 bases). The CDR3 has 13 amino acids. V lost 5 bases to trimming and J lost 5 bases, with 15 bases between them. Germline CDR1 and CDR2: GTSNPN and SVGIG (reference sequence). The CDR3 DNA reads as TGTGCCTGGGCAGGGTCCTTAGGGGAGACCCAGTACTTC. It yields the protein CAWAGSLGETQYF. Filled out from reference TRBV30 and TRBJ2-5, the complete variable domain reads SQTIHQWPATLVQPVGSPLSLECTVEGTSNPNLYWYRQAAGRGLQLLFYSVGIGQISSEVPQNLSASRPQDRQFILSSKKLLLSDSGFYLCAWAGSLGETQYFGPGTRLLVL.

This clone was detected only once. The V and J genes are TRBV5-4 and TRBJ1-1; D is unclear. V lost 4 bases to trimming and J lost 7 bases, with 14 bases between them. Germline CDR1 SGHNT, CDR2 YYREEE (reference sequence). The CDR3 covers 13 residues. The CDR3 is CASSRDTLDEAFF. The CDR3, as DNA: TGTGCCAGCAGCCGAGACACCCTCGATGAAGCTTTCTTT.

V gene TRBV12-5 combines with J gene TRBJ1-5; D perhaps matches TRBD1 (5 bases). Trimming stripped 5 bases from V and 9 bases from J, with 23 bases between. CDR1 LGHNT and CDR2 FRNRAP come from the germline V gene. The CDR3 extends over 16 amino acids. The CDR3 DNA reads TGTGCTAGTGGTCCCGGGGGGGACGGTGGGCTGGGGCCCCAGCATTTT. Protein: CASGPGGDGGLGPQHF.

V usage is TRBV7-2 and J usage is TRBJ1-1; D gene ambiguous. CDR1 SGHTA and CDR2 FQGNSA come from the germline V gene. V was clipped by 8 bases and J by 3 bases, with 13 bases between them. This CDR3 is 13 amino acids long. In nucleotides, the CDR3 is TGTGCCAGCGCTCGATTGAGTGACACTGAAGCTTTCTTT. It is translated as CASARLSDTEAFF.

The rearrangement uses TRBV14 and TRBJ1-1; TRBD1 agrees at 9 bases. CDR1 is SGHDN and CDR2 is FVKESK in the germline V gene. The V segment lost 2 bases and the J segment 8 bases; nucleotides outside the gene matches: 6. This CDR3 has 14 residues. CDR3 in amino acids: CASSQRRDRDEAFF. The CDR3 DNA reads TGTGCCAGCAGCCAACGCAGGGACAGGGACGAAGCTTTCTTT.

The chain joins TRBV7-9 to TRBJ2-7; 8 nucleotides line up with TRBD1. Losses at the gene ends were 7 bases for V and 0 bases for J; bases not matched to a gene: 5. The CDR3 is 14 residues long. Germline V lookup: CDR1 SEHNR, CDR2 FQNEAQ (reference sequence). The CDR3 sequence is CASKSDRASYEQYF. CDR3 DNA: TGTGCCAGCAAATCGGACAGGGCCTCCTACGAGCAGTACTTC.

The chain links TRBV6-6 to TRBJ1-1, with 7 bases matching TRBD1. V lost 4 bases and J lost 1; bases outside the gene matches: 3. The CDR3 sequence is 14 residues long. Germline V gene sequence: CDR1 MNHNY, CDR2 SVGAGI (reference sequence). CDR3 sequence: CASSFGQANTEAFF. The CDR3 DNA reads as TGTGCCAGCAGTTTCGGACAGGCGAACACTGAAGCTTTCTTT.

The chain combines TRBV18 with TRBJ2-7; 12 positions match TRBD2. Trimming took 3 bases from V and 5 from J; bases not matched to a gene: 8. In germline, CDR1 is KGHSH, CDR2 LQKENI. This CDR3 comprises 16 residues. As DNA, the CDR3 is TGTGCCAGCTCACCCGATACTAGCGGGAGGATCGACGAGCAGTACTTC. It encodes CASSPDTSGRIDEQYF.

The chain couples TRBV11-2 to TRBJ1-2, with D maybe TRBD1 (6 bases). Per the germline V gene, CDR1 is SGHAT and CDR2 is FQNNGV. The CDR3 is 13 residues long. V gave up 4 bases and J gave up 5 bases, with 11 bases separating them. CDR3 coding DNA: TGTGCCAGCAGCTCGAATACAGGGTATGGCTACACCTTC. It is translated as CASSSNTGYGYTF.

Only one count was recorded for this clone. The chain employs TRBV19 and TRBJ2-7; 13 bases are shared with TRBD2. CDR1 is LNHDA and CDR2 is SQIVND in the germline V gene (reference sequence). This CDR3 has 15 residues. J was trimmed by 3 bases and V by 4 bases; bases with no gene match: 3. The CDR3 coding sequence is TGTGCCAGTAGTACCTGGACTAGCGGGAGCTACGAGCAGTACTTC. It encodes CASSTWTSGSYEQYF.

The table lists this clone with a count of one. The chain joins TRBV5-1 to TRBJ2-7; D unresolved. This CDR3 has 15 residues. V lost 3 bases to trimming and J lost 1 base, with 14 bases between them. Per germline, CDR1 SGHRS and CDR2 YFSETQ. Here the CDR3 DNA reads TGCGCCAGCAGCTCGCAACCGACAAGATCCTACGAGCAGTACTTC. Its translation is CASSSQPTRSYEQYF.

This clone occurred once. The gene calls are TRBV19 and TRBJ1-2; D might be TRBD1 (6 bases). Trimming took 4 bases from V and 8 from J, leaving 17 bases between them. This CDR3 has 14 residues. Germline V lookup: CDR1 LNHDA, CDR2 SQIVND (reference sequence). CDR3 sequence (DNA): TGTGCCAGTAGTACGCCCACAGGGAGTAGAGGCTACACCTTC. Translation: CASSTPTGSRGYTF.

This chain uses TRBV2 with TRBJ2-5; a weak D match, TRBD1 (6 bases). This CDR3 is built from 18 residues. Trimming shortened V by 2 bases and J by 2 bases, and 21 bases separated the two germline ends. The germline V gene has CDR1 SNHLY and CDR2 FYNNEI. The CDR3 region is CASSERIWSRGSQETQYF. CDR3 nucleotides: TGTGCCAGCAGTGAAAGGATATGGTCCAGGGGTTCGCAAGAGACCCAGTACTTC.